One T cell receptor beta chain is described in this entry. Its cognate antigen is unknown. This specimen includes other DNA sequences encoding the same CDR3. Under the authors' procedure: ImmunoSEQ yielded junction-only sequences lacking quality scores, so filtering differed. The data were produced by immunoSEQ multiplex PCR, yet TCRdb's version contains in-frame clones alone and is incomplete. The V and J calls and the clone size are those of that table, but D and trimming were determined from the DNA. The sample carries 2,500,000 or so clones, around 92% recorded once. The CDR3 consists of 13 residues. Per the germline V gene, CDR1 is SNHLY and CDR2 is FYNNEI. V was pared by 3 bases and J by 2 bases, with 8 bases between. This specimen belongs to a study of shared clonotypes between healthy human individuals. Study-level findings and limits: It was anticipated that sequencing depth would influence how many clonotypes donors shared. Naive subsets generally exceeded memory subsets in estimated richness.

In the CD4+ fraction, cells were divided into CD45RA+ naive and CD45RA-negative memory subsets. This chain links TRBV2 with TRBJ2-7; no firm D call. This clonotype was obtained from a man younger than 35 in good health. Some clones in this sample may be carry-over from other donors' samples. Material: naive CD4+ T cells from PBMCs. Subset denoted: CD45RA+ positively selected. Written as DNA, the CDR3 is TGTGCCAGCAGTGAGGGCACAACCTACGAGCAGTACTTC. Amino acids: CASSEGTTYEQYF.